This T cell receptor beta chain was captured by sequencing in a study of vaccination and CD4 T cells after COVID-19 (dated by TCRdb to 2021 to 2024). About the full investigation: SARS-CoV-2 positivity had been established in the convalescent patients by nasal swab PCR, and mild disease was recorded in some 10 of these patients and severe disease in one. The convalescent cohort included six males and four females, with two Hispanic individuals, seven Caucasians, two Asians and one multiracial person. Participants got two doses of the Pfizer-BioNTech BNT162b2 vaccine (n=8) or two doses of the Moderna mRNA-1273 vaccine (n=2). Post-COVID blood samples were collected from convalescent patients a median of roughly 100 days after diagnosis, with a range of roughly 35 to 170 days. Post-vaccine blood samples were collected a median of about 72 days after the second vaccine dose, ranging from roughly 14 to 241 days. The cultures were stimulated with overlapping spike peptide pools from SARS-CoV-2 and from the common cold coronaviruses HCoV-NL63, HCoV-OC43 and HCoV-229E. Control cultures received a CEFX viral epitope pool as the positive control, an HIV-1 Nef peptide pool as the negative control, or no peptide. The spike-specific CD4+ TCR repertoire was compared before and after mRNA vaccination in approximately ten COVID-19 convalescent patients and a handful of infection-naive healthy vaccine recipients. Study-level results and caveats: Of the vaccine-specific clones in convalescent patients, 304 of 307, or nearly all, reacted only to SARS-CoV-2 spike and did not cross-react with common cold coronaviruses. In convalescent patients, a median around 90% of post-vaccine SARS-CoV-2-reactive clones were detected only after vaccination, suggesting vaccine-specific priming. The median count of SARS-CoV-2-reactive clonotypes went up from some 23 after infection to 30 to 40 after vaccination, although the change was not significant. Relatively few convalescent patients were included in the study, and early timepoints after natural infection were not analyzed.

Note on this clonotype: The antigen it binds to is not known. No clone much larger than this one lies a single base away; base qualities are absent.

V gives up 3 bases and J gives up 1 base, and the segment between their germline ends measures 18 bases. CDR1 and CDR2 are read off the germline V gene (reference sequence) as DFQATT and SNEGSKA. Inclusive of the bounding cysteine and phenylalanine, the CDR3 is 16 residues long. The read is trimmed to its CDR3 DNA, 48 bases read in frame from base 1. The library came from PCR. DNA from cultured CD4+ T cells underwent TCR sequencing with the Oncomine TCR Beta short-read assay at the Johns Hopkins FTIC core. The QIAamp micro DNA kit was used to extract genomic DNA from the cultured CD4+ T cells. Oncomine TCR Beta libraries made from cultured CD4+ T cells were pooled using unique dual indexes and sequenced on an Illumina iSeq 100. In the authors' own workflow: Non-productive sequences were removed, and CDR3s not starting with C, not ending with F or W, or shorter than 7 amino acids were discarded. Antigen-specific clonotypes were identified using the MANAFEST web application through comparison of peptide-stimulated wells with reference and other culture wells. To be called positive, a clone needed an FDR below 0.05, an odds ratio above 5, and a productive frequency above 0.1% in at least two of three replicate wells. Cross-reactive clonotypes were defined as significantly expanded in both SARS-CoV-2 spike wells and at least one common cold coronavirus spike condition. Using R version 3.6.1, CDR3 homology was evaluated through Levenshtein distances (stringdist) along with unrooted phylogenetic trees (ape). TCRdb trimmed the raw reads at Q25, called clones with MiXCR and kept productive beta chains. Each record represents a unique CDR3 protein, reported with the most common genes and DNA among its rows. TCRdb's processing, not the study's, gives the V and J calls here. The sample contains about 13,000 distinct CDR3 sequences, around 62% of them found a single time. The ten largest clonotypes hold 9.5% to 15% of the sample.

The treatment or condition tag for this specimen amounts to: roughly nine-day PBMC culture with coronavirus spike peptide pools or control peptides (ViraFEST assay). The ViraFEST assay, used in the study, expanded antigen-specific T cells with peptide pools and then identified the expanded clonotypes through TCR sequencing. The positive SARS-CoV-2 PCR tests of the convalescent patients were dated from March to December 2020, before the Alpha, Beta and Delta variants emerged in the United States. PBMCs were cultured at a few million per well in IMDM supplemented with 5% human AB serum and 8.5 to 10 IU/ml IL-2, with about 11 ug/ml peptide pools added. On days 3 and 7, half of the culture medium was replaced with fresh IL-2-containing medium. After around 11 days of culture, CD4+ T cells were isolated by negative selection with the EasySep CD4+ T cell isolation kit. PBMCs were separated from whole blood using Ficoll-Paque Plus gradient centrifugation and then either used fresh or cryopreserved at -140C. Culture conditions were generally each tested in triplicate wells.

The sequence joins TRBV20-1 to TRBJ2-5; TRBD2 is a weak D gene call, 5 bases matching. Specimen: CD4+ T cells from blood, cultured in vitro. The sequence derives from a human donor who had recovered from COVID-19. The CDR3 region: CSASDVVDGLQETQYF. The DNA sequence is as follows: TGCAGTGCTAGCGACGTCGTGGACGGACTCCAAGAGACCCAGTACTTC.